This TCR beta chain was captured by sequencing in a study of cytotoxic CD8 clonotypes in ibrutinib-treated CLL. At the level of the study: Response sampling took place at median approximately eleven months of treatment, range 6 to 36.

The repertoire was sequenced with immunoSEQ multiplex PCR; TCRdb's copy has only in-frame clones and lacks some. The sample lists around 140,000 clones; 70% to 90% were seen once. This clone was seen only a few times. Germline CDR1 and CDR2: SGHAT and FQNNGV. This CDR3 spans 13 amino acids. V was pared by 1 base and J by 11 bases, with 11 bases between. The clonotype originates from a human donor with chronic lymphocytic leukemia. The rearrangement joins TRBV11-2 to TRBJ1-4; no reliable D call. The sequenced sample was PBMCs, obtained after 36 months of ibrutinib treatment. CDR3 residues: CASSLGFRQKLFF. CDR3 in DNA: TGTGCCAGCAGCTTAGGATTCCGGCAGAAACTGTTTTTT.